These 18 T cell receptor beta chains were sequenced from one sample in a study of CD8+CD57+ T cells in acquired aplastic anemia. CDR3 and TCR beta VDJ profiling relied on genomic DNA as the template. MiXCR, applied by TCRdb to the reads, yields one record per CDR3 protein. This table has about 270,000 distinct CDR3 sequences, 55% to 65% appearing once. Source material: sorted CD4+, CD8+, or CD8+CD57+ T cells (not recorded which) from PBMCs. All receptors come from a human donor with severe aplastic anemia or a healthy control (not recorded which).

J is TRBJ2-6 and V is TRBV7-9; TRBD2 might be the D (6 bases). The CDR3 runs 16 residues. Germline V gives CDR1 SEHNR, CDR2 FQNEAQ (reference sequence). V was shortened by 2 bases and J by 0 bases, with 8 bases between the two germline ends. As DNA, the CDR3 is TGTGCCAGCAGCTTAACCGGGGGCTCTGGGGCCAACGTCCTGACTTTC. Translation gives CASSLTGGSGANVLTF.

Details on this clonotype: The CDR3 end shows no conserved phenylalanine or tryptophan, and so a read error is likely. The chain joins TRBV7-2 to TRBJ1-2, with D possibly being TRBD1 (6 bases). In germline, CDR1 is SGHTA, CDR2 FQGNSA. Trimming took off 6 bases at V and 4 bases at J, with 12 bases between the two ends. The CDR3 runs to 13 residues. Written as DNA, the CDR3 is TGTGCCAGCAGGGTTTCAGGGGCCTATGGCTACACCCTC. Encoded protein: CASRVSGAYGYTL.

This chain connects TRBV7-9 to TRBJ1-6; D is ambiguous. The V end was cut by 5 bases, the J end by 18 bases, with 17 bases between. Germline V CDR1 and CDR2: SEHNR, FQNEAQ (reference sequence). CDR3 size: 12 residues. The CDR3 nucleotides are TGTGCCAGCAGCGCGGACCCATCCCCATCCCACTTT. Protein: CASSADPSPSHF.

This clonotype has at least ten counts. The V call is TRBV4-3, the J call TRBJ1-2, with a possible D match to TRBD1 (5 bases). Germline-derived CDR1 and CDR2 are LGHNA and YSLEER. The CDR3 covers 15 residues. V was pared by 1 base and J by 1 base, with 10 bases between. The CDR3 is CASSQAAGGNYGYTF. For the CDR3, the DNA is TGCGCCAGCAGCCAAGCCGCCGGGGGTAACTATGGCTACACCTTC.

As for this clonotype: This CDR3 fails to terminate in the conserved phenylalanine or tryptophan, so it likely reflects a read error. The chain uses TRBV27 and TRBJ1-5; no firm D call. This CDR3 is built from 14 residues. Germline V CDR1 and CDR2: MNHEY, SMNVEV (reference sequence). V was clipped by 6 bases and J by 2 bases, with 11 bases between them. CDR3 in amino acids: CASRESNGNQPQHL. The CDR3 DNA follows: TGTGCCAGCAGAGAAAGCAATGGCAATCAGCCCCAGCATCTT.

This clonotype was detected ten times or more. The chain couples TRBV5-8 to TRBJ1-5; D gene uncertain. The CDR3 is 12 amino acids. Germline V gene sequence: CDR1 SGHTS, CDR2 YDEGEE. V lost 1 base and J lost 6, with 5 bases in between. CDR3 residues: CASSLPTQPQHF. Here the CDR3 DNA reads TGTGCCAGCAGCTTGCCTACTCAGCCCCAGCATTTT.

V gene TRBV11-3 combines with J gene TRBJ1-3; 10 bases map to TRBD1. Trimming at V came to 5 bases and at J to 2 bases, leaving 6 bases not matched to a gene. This CDR3 region has 16 residues. Germline CDR1 SGHNT, CDR2 YENEEA. CDR3 protein: CASSHPGQGPGNTIYF. The CDR3 nucleotides read TGTGCCAGCAGCCATCCGGGACAGGGGCCTGGAAACACCATATATTTT.

This chain's CDR3 is CASSPSGYNSPLHF. The CDR3 DNA is TGTGCCAGCAGCCCAAGCGGCTATAATTCACCCCTCCACTTT. V gene TRBV7-8 combines with J gene TRBJ1-6; D unresolved. This CDR3 region has 14 residues. Germline CDR1 is SGHVS and CDR2 is FQNEAQ. V gave up 5 bases and J gave up 3 bases, with 8 bases separating them.

In this sample, this clonotype turned up a few times. The rearrangement uses TRBV20-1 and TRBJ1-2, with D possibly being TRBD1 (5 bases). Germline CDR1 is DFQATT and CDR2 is SNEGSKA (reference sequence). V lost 5 bases and J lost 0, with 7 bases in between. This CDR3 has 12 residues. CDR3: CSAQTANYGYTF. DNA for the CDR3: TGCAGTGCTCAGACAGCTAACTATGGCTACACCTTC.

The chain uses TRBV2 and TRBJ2-2, with 11 bases fitting TRBD1. Trimming cost V 2 bases and J 6 bases; bases outside gene matches: 2. CDR3 length: 15 amino acids. Germline CDR1 SNHLY, CDR2 FYNNEI. The DNA of the CDR3 is TGTGCCAGCAGTGAAAGGACAGGGGGCTCCGGGGAGCTGTTTTTT. Translated, it gives CASSERTGGSGELFF.

This rearrangement joins TRBV30 to TRBJ2-2; D unclear. V was pared by 3 bases and J by 5 bases, with 7 bases between. Per the germline V gene, CDR1 is GTSNPN and CDR2 is SVGIG (reference sequence). The CDR3 consists of 12 residues. The chain's CDR3 is CAWSRSTGELFF. DNA for the CDR3: TGTGCCTGGAGCAGAAGTACCGGGGAGCTGTTTTTT. The full variable domain, in which reference TRBV30 and TRBJ2-2 provide the parts outside the CDR3, is SQTIHQWPATLVQPVGSPLSLECTVEGTSNPNLYWYRQAAGRGLQLLFYSVGIGQISSEVPQNLSASRPQDRQFILSSKKLLLSDSGFYLCAWSRSTGELFFGEGSRLTVL.

Turning to this clonotype: The junction shows a germline mismatch at one end, possibly a read error. This chain uses TRBV7-8 with TRBJ2-7; the D is unclear. This CDR3 is 12 amino acids long. The V gene's germline CDR1 is SGHVS and CDR2 FQNEAQ. CDR3 protein: CSSSLIRHEQYF. The CDR3 DNA sequence: TGTTCCAGCAGCTTAATTCGCCACGAGCAGTACTTC.

This clonotype was observed many times. This sequence joins TRBV7-9 and TRBJ1-2; no clear D. CDR3 length: 12 amino acids. Germline CDR1 and CDR2: SEHNR and FQNEAQ (reference sequence). V was pared by 2 bases and J by 8 bases, with 9 bases between. The CDR3 region is CASSLFQEGYTF. In nucleotides, the CDR3 is TGTGCCAGCAGCTTATTTCAGGAAGGCTACACCTTC.

This clonotype turned up a few times. The rearrangement joins TRBV6-2 or TRBV6-3 to TRBJ1-1; D is uncertain. Germline values: CDR1 MNHEY, CDR2 SVGEGT. V was clipped by 2 bases and J by 0 bases, with 10 bases between them. The CDR3 is 15 amino acids. For the CDR3, the DNA is TGTGCCAGCAGTTACCGGGGTATCATGAACACTGAAGCTTTCTTT. Translating it yields CASSYRGIMNTEAFF.

The chain is built from TRBV7-6 and TRBJ2-5, with D maybe TRBD2 (7 bases). This CDR3 comprises 17 residues. CDR1 is SGHVS, CDR2 FNYEAQ, per germline. Trimming removed 2 bases at V and 5 bases at J, with 21 bases between. The CDR3 bases are TGTGCCAGCAGCTTAAGTCTCGTCCGGGGGGCAGGGGAGACCCAGTACTTC. Protein product: CASSLSLVRGAGETQYF. Filled out from reference TRBV7-6 and TRBJ2-5, the complete variable domain reads GAGVSQSPRYKVTKRGQDVALRCDPISGHVSLYWYRQALGQGPEFLTYFNYEAQQDKSGLPNDRFSAERPEGSISTLTIQRTEQRDSAMYRCASSLSLVRGAGETQYFGPGTRLLVL.

This clonotype appeared a few times. The chain has TRBV20-1 and TRBJ2-7; 7 nucleotides line up with TRBD1. The germline gives CDR1 DFQATT, CDR2 SNEGSKA (reference sequence). Germline trimming cut 5 bases from V and 2 bases from J; bases unmatched to any gene: 6. The CDR3 is made up of 13 amino acids. CDR3 sequence (DNA): TGCAGTGCTCCACGGGGACAGACCTACGAGCAGTACTTC. It yields the protein CSAPRGQTYEQYF.

V gene TRBV2 combines with J gene TRBJ1-1; no definite D call. Trimming removed 8 bases from V and 2 bases from J, with 15 bases in between. This CDR3 is built from 14 residues. Germline-derived CDR1 and CDR2 are SNHLY and FYNNEI. The DNA of the CDR3 is TGTGCCAGCGGTAATGGGAATGGAAACACTGAAGCTTTCTTT. Amino acid sequence: CASGNGNGNTEAFF. Full variable domain (rest looked up from reference TRBV2 and TRBJ1-1): EPEVTQTPSHQVTQMGQEVILRCVPISNHLYFYWYRQILGQKVEFLVSFYNNEISEKSEIFDDQFSVERPDGSNFTLKIRSTKLEDSAMYFCASGNGNGNTEAFFGQGTRLTVV.

The chain uses TRBV20-1 and TRBJ2-7; a weak D match, TRBD2 (5 bases). There are 14 residues in the CDR3. The germline V gene encodes CDR1 DFQATT and CDR2 SNEGSKA (reference sequence). Deletions cut 3 bases from V and 0 bases from J, with 12 bases between. The CDR3 DNA reads as TGCAGTGCTAGGACCTCGGACTCCTCCTACGAGCAGTACTTC. It translates to CSARTSDSSYEQYF.